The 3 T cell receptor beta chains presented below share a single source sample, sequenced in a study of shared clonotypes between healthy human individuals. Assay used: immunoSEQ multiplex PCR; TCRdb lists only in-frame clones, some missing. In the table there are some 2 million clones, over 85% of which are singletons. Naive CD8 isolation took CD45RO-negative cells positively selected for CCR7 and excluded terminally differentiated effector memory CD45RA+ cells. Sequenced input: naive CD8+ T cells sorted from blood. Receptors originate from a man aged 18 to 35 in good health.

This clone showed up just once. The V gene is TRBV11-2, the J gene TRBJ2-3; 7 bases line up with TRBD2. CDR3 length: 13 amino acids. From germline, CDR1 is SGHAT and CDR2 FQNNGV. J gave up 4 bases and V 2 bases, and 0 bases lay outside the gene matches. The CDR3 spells CASSLTSADTQYF. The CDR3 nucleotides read TGTGCCAGCAGCTTAACTAGCGCAGATACGCAGTATTTT. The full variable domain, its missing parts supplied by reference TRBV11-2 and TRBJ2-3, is EAGVAQSPRYKIIEKRQSVAFWCNPISGHATLYWYQQILGQGPKLLIQFQNNGVVDDSQLPKDRFSAERLKGVDSTLKIQPAKLEDSAVYLCASSLTSADTQYFGPGTRLTVL.

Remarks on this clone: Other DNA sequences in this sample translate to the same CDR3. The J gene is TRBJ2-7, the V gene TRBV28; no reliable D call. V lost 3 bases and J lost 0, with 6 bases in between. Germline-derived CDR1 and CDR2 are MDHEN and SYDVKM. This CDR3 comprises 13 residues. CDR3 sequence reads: CASSFAFSYEQYF. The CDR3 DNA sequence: TGTGCCAGCAGTTTCGCTTTCTCCTACGAGCAGTACTTC. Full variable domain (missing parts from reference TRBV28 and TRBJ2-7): DVKVTQSSRYLVKRTGEKVFLECVQDMDHENMFWYRQDPGLGLRLIYFSYDVKMKEKGDIPEGYSVSREKKERFSLILESASTNQTSMYLCASSFAFSYEQYFGPGTRLTVT.

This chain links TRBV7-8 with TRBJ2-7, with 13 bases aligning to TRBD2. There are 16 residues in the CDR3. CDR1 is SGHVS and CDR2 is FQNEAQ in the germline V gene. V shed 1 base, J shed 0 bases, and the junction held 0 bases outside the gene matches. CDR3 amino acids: CASSLGTSGSSYEQYF. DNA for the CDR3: TGTGCCAGCAGCTTAGGGACTAGCGGGAGCTCCTACGAGCAGTACTTC. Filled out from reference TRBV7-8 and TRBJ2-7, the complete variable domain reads GAGVSQSPRYKVAKRGQDVALRCDPISGHVSLFWYQQALGQGPEFLTYFQNEAQLDKSGLPSDRFFAERPEGSVSTLKIQRTQQEDSAVYLCASSLGTSGSSYEQYFGPGTRLTVT.